This TCR beta chain was recovered during a study of T cells in localized non-small cell lung cancer (dated by TCRdb to the early 2020s). About the study as a whole: The study analyzed T cell repertoires of hundreds of early-stage NSCLC patients, comparing tumors and uninvolved tumor-adjacent lungs. All 240 or so NSCLC patients in the cohort were treatment-naive and had localized lung tumors that were resected. A mean age of around 69 years was recorded for the NSCLC patients, of whom around 120 were male and 90 to 110 were female. Overall study results and their limits: Because the study design was exploratory, TCR variables were selected using unadjusted p-values without false-discovery rate correction. Longer overall survival was associated with higher T cell density in blood, whereas shorter survival was associated with higher clonality in adjacent lung. A median of about 55 of the top 100 tumor clones were detected in paired uninvolved adjacent lung, and around 27 of these tumor clones were also found among the top 100 clones of the paired uninvolved adjacent lung. The highest T cell clonality was observed in uninvolved tumor-adjacent lung, where clonality exceeded that of tumor, suggesting that antigenic responses were more focused in uninvolved tumor-adjacent lung. Because multi-region tumor sequencing was not done, intratumor heterogeneity could not be ruled out.

TCR beta CDR3 regions were sequenced from DNA using the immunoSEQ Assay. The authors' pipeline ran thus. To compute T cell density, TCR beta template counts were normalized to usable DNA, which was estimated by amplifying housekeeping genes. Richness was estimated with the preseqR package, extrapolating to 400,000 templates for PBMC samples and 120,000 templates for tissue samples. Clonality was defined by subtracting Pielou's evenness from one. Tissue-enriched TCRs were identified through differential abundance testing performed on productive amino-acid clonotypes, with a minimum total count of 5 and an alpha of 0.1. The Jaccard Index and the Morisita Overlap Index were used to measure repertoire overlap between compartments. GLIPH clustered TCR beta CDR3s with public tetramer-defined viral CDR3s; viral motifs required at least three viral sequences plus V-gene enrichment. What TCRdb holds here is the immuneACCESS table cut down to in-frame rearrangements. Part of the clones is not present; checked against another copy, under half of the missing clones reflect an unresolved V gene, and the others are unexplained. That table is the source of V, J and clone size, and D and trimming were worked out from the DNA. Here the sample has 3,000 to 3,500 clones; approximately 32% occur a single time. The ten largest clones represent approximately 15% of the sample.

At diagnosis, tumor, uninvolved tumor-adjacent lung and peripheral blood were collected and then preserved as a mix of FFPE and fresh-frozen material. Based on the germline V gene, the CDR1 and CDR2 sequences are MNHGY and SAAAGT. Unmatched junction bases come to 6, with V trimmed by 8 bases and J by 3 bases. From the cysteine through the phenylalanine, the CDR3 covers 14 amino acids. Just the 42-base CDR3 DNA is kept, in frame starting at base 1. Only a few counts were recorded for this clone. What this receptor recognizes is not known. It has no much larger one-base neighbor in the sample; base qualities were not kept.

The chain links TRBV6-8 with TRBJ1-2, with 10 junctional bases fitting TRBD1. This specimen consisted of lung tumor tissue, obtained before any cancer treatment. The receptor's source is a man aged 40 to 70 with stage III lung adenocarcinoma. This receptor has the CDR3 CASVRDRGDYGYTF. The DNA sequence is as follows: TGTGCCAGCGTCCGGGACAGGGGTGACTATGGCTACACCTTC.